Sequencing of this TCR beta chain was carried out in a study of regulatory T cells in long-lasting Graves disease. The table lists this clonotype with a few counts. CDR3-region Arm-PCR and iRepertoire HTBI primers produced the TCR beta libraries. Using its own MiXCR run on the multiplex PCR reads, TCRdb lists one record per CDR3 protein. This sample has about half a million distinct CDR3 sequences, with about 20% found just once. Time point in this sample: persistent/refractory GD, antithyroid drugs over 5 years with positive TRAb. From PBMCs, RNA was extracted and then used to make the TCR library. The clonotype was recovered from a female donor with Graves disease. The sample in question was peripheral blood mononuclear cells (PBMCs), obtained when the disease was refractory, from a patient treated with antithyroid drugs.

CDR3 bases: TGTGCCATCAGTCAAGAAAGACAGGATTCACCCCTCCACTTT. The encoded protein is CAISQERQDSPLHF. This chain uses TRBV10-3 with TRBJ1-6; TRBD1 might be the D (6 bases). This CDR3 is built from 14 residues. Germline values: CDR1 ENHRY, CDR2 SYGVKD. V was pared by 5 bases and J by 8 bases, with 13 bases between.